Included here is one TCR beta chain sequence, with context. These data originate in a study of blood T cell repertoires in COVID-19. The overall study: COVID-19 samples from acute and convalescent phases originated in the United States, Italy and Spain. In each case, the material was cDNA or gDNA derived from T cells, B-cell-depleted T cells, or PBMCs.

The data were produced by immunoSEQ multiplex PCR, yet TCRdb's version contains in-frame clones alone and is incomplete. The sample has 100,000 or so clones; 84% are singletons. CDR1 is SGHRS, CDR2 YFSETQ, per germline. This CDR3 has 16 amino acids. Trimming took 4 bases from V and 1 from J; bases not matched to a gene: 8. Sample: peripheral blood. The clonotype comes from a man between 70 and 80 years old with active or convalescent COVID-19. The chain couples TRBV5-1 to TRBJ2-3; TRBD2 aligns across 8 bases. The CDR3 is CASSPLAGWGTDTQYF. CDR3 coding DNA: TGCGCCAGCAGCCCTTTAGCGGGGTGGGGCACAGATACGCAGTATTTT. Filled out from reference TRBV5-1 and TRBJ2-3, the complete variable domain reads KAGVTQTPRYLIKTRGQQVTLSCSPISGHRSVSWYQQTPGQGLQFLFEYFSETQRNKGNFPGRFSGRQFSNSRSEMNVSTLELGDSALYLCASSPLAGWGTDTQYFGPGTRLTVL.